A selection of T cell receptor beta chains follows, all from one sample in a study of control samples from healthy donors and cancer patients. The protocol was immunoSEQ multiplex PCR, while the TCRdb copy is restricted to in-frame clones and leaves out a portion. The sample yields some 80,000 clones, over 85% seen once. Sample: PBMCs. These receptors came from a woman aged 55 to 70 with head and neck cancer. CDR3s include the opening cysteine and the closing phenylalanine or tryptophan. Fields, in order: J gene, D gene, CDR3 length, V gene, clone size, CDR3 DNA, CDR3 protein. A D gene is named only where the DNA matches it firmly. A row's size may be missing; if present it is once, few, many or a size class.

>TRBJ1-1|.|11|TRBV7-2|.
TGTGCCAGCAGCTCGGGACTTAAAGCTTTCTTT
CASSSGLKAFF
>TRBJ1-5|.|13|TRBV19|.
TGTGCCAGTAGCGGGACTGGAAATCAGCCCCAGCATTTT
CASSGTGNQPQHF
>TRBJ1-2|TRBD1|15|TRBV11-2|.
TGTGCCAGCAGCCCACACCCGACAGGGGGCGGAGGCTACACCTTC
CASSPHPTGGGGYTF
>TRBJ1-2|.|15|TRBV5-4|.
TGTGCCAGCAGCTTACCCGCCGGGTCTAACTATGGCTACACCTTC
CASSLPAGSNYGYTF
>TRBJ2-2|.|16|TRBV7-9|.
TGTGCCAGCAGCTTAGTGTTGGGGACTTACACCGGGGAGCTGTTTTTT
CASSLVLGTYTGELFF
>TRBJ2-1|TRBD2|16|TRBV5-4|few
TGTGCCAGCAGCTGGAAGCGACTAGCGGGAGGAAATGAGCAGTTCTTC
CASSWKRLAGGNEQFF
>TRBJ1-2|TRBD1|13|TRBV14|.
TGTGCCAGCAGGCAACAGGGGGATAAGGGCTACACCTTC
CASRQQGDKGYTF
>TRBJ1-5|.|13|TRBV18|.
TGTGCCAGCTCAGACGGACAGAATCAGCCCCAGCATTTT
CASSDGQNQPQHF
>TRBJ2-7|TRBD1|14|TRBV10-3|medium-sized
TGTGCCATCAGTGCGGGACAGGGCTCCTACGAGCAGTACTTC
CAISAGQGSYEQYF
>TRBJ2-1|.|12|TRBV18|few
TGTGCCAGCTCACCCGCCCTAGCTGAGCAGTTCTTC
CASSPALAEQFF
>TRBJ2-7|TRBD2|18|TRBV28|.
TGTGCCAGCAGCGCCGGGTGGCTAGCGGGAGACAACTCCTACGAGCAGTACTTC
CASSAGWLAGDNSYEQYF
>TRBJ2-6|.|16|TRBV3-1/TRBV3-2|.
TGTGCCAGCAGCCAAAATTTGGGCTCTGGGGCCAACGTCCTGACTTTC
CASSQNLGSGANVLTF
>TRBJ2-1|.|17|TRBV7-2|.
TGTGCCAGCAGCTTCGCCTCTAGCGCACCCTCCTACAATGAGCAGTTCTTC
CASSFASSAPSYNEQFF
>TRBJ1-5|.|15|TRBV7-9|.
TGTGCCAGCAGCAGAGGACAGACTAGCAATCAGCCCCAGCATTTT
CASSRGQTSNQPQHF
>TRBJ2-1|TRBD2|14|TRBV9|.
TGTGCCAGCAGCACCCCTAGCGGGAGAAATGAGCAGTTCTTC
CASSTPSGRNEQFF
>TRBJ2-1|.|12|TRBV7-9|few
TGTGCCAGCAGCTTAGCCCGAGAAGAGCAGTTCTTC
CASSLAREEQFF
>TRBJ2-7|TRBD2|19|TRBV9|.
TGTGCCAGCAGCGTACCGTCAAACCCGCTAGCGGGAGGTTCCTACGAGCAGTACTTC
CASSVPSNPLAGGSYEQYF
>TRBJ2-1|.|15|TRBV4-2|.
TGTGCCAGCAGCCAAGGGGGCCAAAAGAACAATGAGCAGTTCTTC
CASSQGGQKNNEQFF
>TRBJ2-1|TRBD2|14|TRBV6-6|few
TGTGCCAGCAGTCTAGCGGGAGGGGGAAATGAGCAGTTCTTC
CASSLAGGGNEQFF
>TRBJ2-2|.|13|TRBV29-1|.
TGCAGCGTTGTATCCTCTAGTTACGGGGAGCTGTTTTTT
CSVVSSSYGELFF
>TRBJ2-7|TRBD2|14|TRBV18|.
TGTGCCAGCTCACGTAGCGGGAGTCCCTACGAGCAGTACTTC
CASSRSGSPYEQYF
>TRBJ2-1|TRBD2|15|TRBV18|.
TGTGCCAGCTCACCTAGCGGGGAGATTGACAATGAGCAGTTCTTC
CASSPSGEIDNEQFF
>TRBJ2-5|TRBD2|16|TRBV11-2|.
TGTGCCAGCAGCTCTGGACTAGCGGGAGTCTCAGAGACCCAGTACTTC
CASSSGLAGVSETQYF
>TRBJ1-1|.|15|TRBV7-3|.
TGTGCCAGCAGCTTATCCTCGAGTTCCAACACTGAAGCTTTCTTT
CASSLSSSSNTEAFF
>TRBJ2-2|.|16|TRBV9|.
TGTGCCAGCAGCGTACAGGGCAGGGTTGCGACCGGGGAGCTGTTTTTT
CASSVQGRVATGELFF
>TRBJ1-1|.|14|TRBV10-2|.
TGCGCCAGCAGTGACTGGAGTTTTAACAGTGAAGCTTTCTTT
CASSDWSFNSEAFF
>TRBJ1-1|.|13|TRBV6-1|.
TGTGCCAGCAGTGAATGGGGACGGGGTGAAGCTTTCTTT
CASSEWGRGEAFF
>TRBJ2-7|.|13|TRBV24-1|once
TGTGCCACCAGTGACGAGGGCAACTACGAGCAGTACTTC
CATSDEGNYEQYF
>TRBJ2-7|TRBD1|15|TRBV2|.
TGTGCCGGGTTTGACCCCCGGCAGGGGGCCTACGAGCAGTACTTC
CAGFDPRQGAYEQYF
>TRBJ1-4|TRBD1|14|TRBV14|.
TGTGCCAGCAGTCGGGACAGGGTAACTGAAAAACTGTTTTTT
CASSRDRVTEKLFF
>TRBJ2-2|.|14|TRBV3-1/TRBV3-2|.
TGTGCCAGCAGCCAAGGGTGGGGTAACGGGGAGCTGTTTTTT
CASSQGWGNGELFF
>TRBJ2-1|.|16|TRBV5-6|.
TGTGCCAGCAGCCGGTGGGACTCCAACTCCTACAATGAGCAGTTCTTC
CASSRWDSNSYNEQFF
>TRBJ2-2|TRBD1|15|TRBV19|.
TGTGCCAGTAGTATGGGGGACAGGGGGTCTGGGGAGCTGTTTTTT
CASSMGDRGSGELFF
>TRBJ2-1|TRBD2|16|TRBV6-4|.
TGTGCCAGCAGTGACAGACCGGGACTAGGTGTGGATGAGCAGTTCTTC
CASSDRPGLGVDEQFF
>TRBJ1-4|.|14|TRBV28|.
TGTGCCAGCAGTAAACAGGGAACTAATGAAAAACTGTTTTTT
CASSKQGTNEKLFF
>TRBJ1-1|.|15|TRBV9|.
TGTGCCAGCAACCGTCTACTACGGTCGGCCCCTGAAGCTTTCTTT
CASNRLLRSAPEAFF
>TRBJ1-1|.|14|TRBV3-1/TRBV3-2|once
TGTGCCAGCAGCCAACTTGGGACCGGGACTGAAGCTTTCTTT
CASSQLGTGTEAFF
>TRBJ2-5|TRBD1|13|TRBV7-6|.
TGTGCCAGCAGCTGGACAGGGATGGAGACCCAGTACTTC
CASSWTGMETQYF
>TRBJ2-7|.|14|TRBV3-1/TRBV3-2|.
TGTGCCAGCAGCCTCACCTCTGGGCCGGACGAGCAGTACTTC
CASSLTSGPDEQYF
>TRBJ2-5|.|15|TRBV5-1|.
TGCGCCAGCAGCTTGGCCCCGGGGGTTCAAGAGACCCAGTACTTC
CASSLAPGVQETQYF
>TRBJ2-5|TRBD2|15|TRBV5-4|.
TGTGCCAGCAGCTTGGTTAGCGGGAACCAAGAGACCCAGTACTTC
CASSLVSGNQETQYF
>TRBJ2-3|.|14|TRBV4-1|.
TGCGCCAGCAGCCAGGCTAGCGGCACAGATACGCAGTATTTT
CASSQASGTDTQYF
>TRBJ1-5|TRBD1|19|TRBV28|.
TGTGCCAGCAGTTTATTACCCCTCAGGACAGGGAGTATCAATCAGCCCCAGCATTTT
CASSLLPLRTGSINQPQHF
>TRBJ1-6|TRBD1|14|TRBV9|.
TGTGCCAGCAGCGGACAGGGGTGGGGTTCACCCCTCCACTTT
CASSGQGWGSPLHF
>TRBJ1-1|.|16|TRBV30|.
TGTGCCTGGAGTGTTGAGGGGAGTTGGGGGAACACTGAAGCTTTCTTT
CAWSVEGSWGNTEAFF
>TRBJ2-3|TRBD2|17|TRBV19|.
TGTGCCAGTAGTAGGAGGGGACTAGACGGATACACAGATACGCAGTATTTT
CASSRRGLDGYTDTQYF
>TRBJ2-7|.|14|TRBV5-1|.
TGCGCCAGCAGCTTGACAGGGTCAATGTACGAGCAGTACTTC
CASSLTGSMYEQYF
>TRBJ2-1|.|13|TRBV9|.
TGTGCCAGCAGCGTAGGGAACTACAATGAGCAGTTCTTC
CASSVGNYNEQFF
>TRBJ2-7|.|13|TRBV12-3/TRBV12-4|.
TGTGCCAGCAACAGGGACTCCTCCTACGAGCAGTACTTC
CASNRDSSYEQYF
>TRBJ2-3|.|15|TRBV7-2|.
TGTGCCAGCAGCTTAGAAGTGCAGGGGATAGATACGCAGTATTTT
CASSLEVQGIDTQYF